The following is a T cell receptor beta chain sequence with its context. One junction end disagrees with the germline gene, perhaps due to a read error. The data stem from a study of blood T cell repertoires in COVID-19. For the study at large: T cells, B-cell-depleted T cells, or PBMCs provided the cDNA or gDNA that served as material.

Two negative PCRs, clearance, or symptom resolution characterized the recovered Cohort 3 donors. Under the authors' procedure: Nucleated cell number was recorded as an estimate derived from reference gene primer amplification. This table comes from immunoSEQ multiplex PCR, and its TCRdb copy is limited to in-frame clones, with some not included. The DNA gave D and trimming, while V, J and clone size come from that table. The sample lists some 320,000 clones, approximately 87% seen once, with approximately 5.3% in the top ten. CDR1 SEHNR and CDR2 FQNEAQ come from the germline V gene (reference sequence). This CDR3 has 15 residues.

The TCR originated in a woman in her 30s who had recovered from COVID-19. The rearrangement links TRBV7-9 to TRBJ1-4; D might be TRBD1 (5 bases). The sample taken for sequencing was PBMCs or T cells enriched from blood (not recorded which). In DNA form, the CDR3 reads TGTGCTAGCAGCTCTCCCGGGACTCATAATGAAAAACTGTTTTTT. Protein product: CASSSPGTHNEKLFF.